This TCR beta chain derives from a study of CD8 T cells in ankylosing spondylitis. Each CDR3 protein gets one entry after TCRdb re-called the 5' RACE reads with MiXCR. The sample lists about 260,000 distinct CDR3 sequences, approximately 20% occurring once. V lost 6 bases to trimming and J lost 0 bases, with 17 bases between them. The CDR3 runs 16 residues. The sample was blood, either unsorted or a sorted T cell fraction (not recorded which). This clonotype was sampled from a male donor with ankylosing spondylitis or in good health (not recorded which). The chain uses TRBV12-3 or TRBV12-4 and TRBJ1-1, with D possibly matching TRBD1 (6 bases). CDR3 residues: CASSHQQTGMNTEAFF. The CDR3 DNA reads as TGTGCCAGCAGCCACCAACAGACAGGAATGAACACTGAAGCTTTCTTT.